The source of this T cell receptor (beta chain) is a study of T cells in tuberculosis. Assay: immunoSEQ multiplex PCR; the TCRdb copy retains only in-frame clones and omits some. The table includes about 25,000 clones, about 95% detected once. The germline V gene has CDR1 SGHRS and CDR2 YFSETQ. V was clipped by 3 bases and J by 8 bases, with 14 bases between them. The CDR3 extends over 13 amino acids. The sequencing sample was made of PBMCs. This TCR derives from a donor between 5 and 29 years old with latent tuberculosis or without tuberculosis infection. The chain carries TRBV5-1 and TRBJ1-2, with D possibly being TRBD1 (5 bases). The CDR3 coding sequence is TGCGCCAGCAGCTGGGGGGAGCGGAAGGGCTACACCTTC. It yields the protein CASSWGERKGYTF.